These 3 T cell receptor beta chains were sequenced from one sample in a study of blood T cell repertoires in COVID-19. Repertoires were generated with immunoSEQ multiplex PCR, while TCRdb's copy carries only in-frame clones and drops some. The table has tens of thousands of clones, about 90% seen once. The sequenced sample consisted of peripheral blood. The receptors stem from a man aged 60-69 years with acute or convalescent COVID-19.

This chain uses TRBV9 with TRBJ2-1; a possible D gene is TRBD1 (6 bases). Germline values: CDR1 SGDLS, CDR2 YYNGEE. V lost 4 bases, J lost 7 bases, and 21 bases lay in between. This CDR3 has 16 amino acids. CDR3 protein: CASSREGTSFSNEQFF. The CDR3 DNA reads as TGTGCCAGCAGCCGAGAGGGGACATCATTCTCTAATGAGCAGTTCTTC.

The chain employs TRBV4-2 and TRBJ2-6; 7 nucleotides match TRBD1. CDR3 length: 20 amino acids. V shed 3 bases and J 0 bases; nucleotides not matched to a gene: 14. The germline V gene has CDR1 LGHNA and CDR2 YNFKEQ. The CDR3 coding sequence is TGTGCCAGCAGCCATAACACAGGGGCGGTCCGTCACTCTGGGGCCAACGTCCTGACTTTC. Translating it yields CASSHNTGAVRHSGANVLTF.

This chain connects TRBV18 to TRBJ1-4; the D is unclear. CDR1 is KGHSH and CDR2 is LQKENI in the germline V gene. There are 14 residues in the CDR3. V lost 4 bases and J 5 bases, leaving 11 bases between the germline ends. The DNA of the CDR3 is TGTGCCAGCTCACTGCCCAACGAGAATGAAAAACTGTTTTTT. Its translation is CASSLPNENEKLFF.